This is a list of T cell receptor beta chains from one sample in a study of cytomegalovirus exposure and HLA in healthy donors. Libraries were prepared by immunoSEQ multiplex PCR; TCRdb keeps only in-frame clonotypes and omits some of them. The sample has approximately 140,000 clones, roughly 80% seen once. Sample: PBMCs. The receptors originated from a man in his forties or fifties in good health and CMV-seropositive. Each CDR3 is given with its conserved first and last residue. The D gene is left open where the match is weak. For some rows the clone size is stated as once, few or many, or as a class when expanded; others skip it.

D	J	size	V	DNA	CDR3
TRBD2	TRBJ2-7	few	TRBV6-5	TGTGCCAGCAGTTGGACTAGCGGGGGGTCCTACGAGCAGTACTTC	CASSWTSGGSYEQYF
TRBD2	TRBJ2-2	once	TRBV25-1	TGTGCCAGCACCGGAATTGGGCGGGAGTTCACAGGGGAGCTGTTTTTT	CASTGIGREFTGELFF
-	TRBJ2-5	-	TRBV28	TGTGCCAGCTACCGGGGTAGAGAGACCCAGTACTTC	CASYRGRETQYF
-	TRBJ2-5	-	TRBV19	TGTGCCACCAGACTACACCAGAGACAAGAGACCCAGTACTTC	CATRLHQRQETQYF
-	TRBJ1-4	-	TRBV7-9	TGTTCCAGCAGCCCCGACACCCAGGAACTGTTTTTT	CSSSPDTQELFF
-	TRBJ2-2	-	TRBV25-1	TGTGCCAGCCTCCCGATGGGAGTGTGGGACACCGGGGAGCTGTTTTTT	CASLPMGVWDTGELFF
-	TRBJ2-7	-	TRBV18	TGTGCCAGCTCAGGAGTTTTCTCAGGGTTCCATTACGAGCAGTACTTC	CASSGVFSGFHYEQYF
-	TRBJ1-6	-	TRBV19	TGTGCCAGTCGCACCAGGGGTAGGACGGATTCGCCCCTCCACTTT	CASRTRGRTDSPLHF
-	TRBJ2-5	-	TRBV7-2	TGTGCCAGCAGCGAGGGCACCGCACAAGAGACCCAGTACTTC	CASSEGTAQETQYF
-	TRBJ2-7	few	TRBV4-1	TGCGCCAGCAGCCAAAGAGGCGACTACGAGCAGTACTTC	CASSQRGDYEQYF
-	TRBJ2-1	-	TRBV28	TGTGCCAGCAGGTCCCAAGCGTTGATAGGTGAGCAGTTCTTC	CASRSQALIGEQFF
TRBD1	TRBJ2-7	-	TRBV29-1	TGCAGCGTTGACGTCTGGACAGGGGCCTACGAGCAGTACTTC	CSVDVWTGAYEQYF
-	TRBJ2-7	-	TRBV15	TGTGCCACCAGCAGAGAATCGGGATACTCCTACGAGCAGTACTTC	CATSRESGYSYEQYF
-	TRBJ2-7	-	TRBV21-1	TGTGCCAGCAGCCCTCGGGACTTCTACGAGCAGTACTTC	CASSPRDFYEQYF
TRBD1	TRBJ1-1	-	TRBV5-1	TGCGCCAGCAGCCTCCGACAGGGAGGCACTGAAGCTTTCTTT	CASSLRQGGTEAFF
TRBD2	TRBJ2-3	few	TRBV11-2	TGTGCCAGCAGCTTAGAGGTCGGGCTAGCGGGCACAGATACGCAGTATTTT	CASSLEVGLAGTDTQYF
TRBD2	TRBJ2-4	-	TRBV6-5	TGTGCCAGCAGTTCGGGGGGGTTTCAAAACATTCAGTACTTC	CASSSGGFQNIQYF
TRBD1	TRBJ1-2	-	TRBV7-8	TGTGCCAGCAGCTTTGGGACAGCCTATGGCTACACCTTC	CASSFGTAYGYTF
TRBD2	TRBJ2-7	-	TRBV4-2	TGTGCCAGCAGCCAAGCGGCGAGCGGGGAGGGAACCTACGAGCAGTACTTC	CASSQAASGEGTYEQYF
TRBD1	TRBJ2-7	-	TRBV28	TGTGCCAGCGGGTCGGGACAGGGCTACGAGCAGTACTTC	CASGSGQGYEQYF
-	TRBJ2-1	-	TRBV25-1	TGTGCCAGCAGTGAATCAACGGCCCCCAGGGAGCAGTTCTTC	CASSESTAPREQFF
-	TRBJ2-1	-	TRBV6-1	TGTGCCAGCAGTGAACTTGATTCGTCGAGGGATGAGCAGTTCTTC	CASSELDSSRDEQFF
TRBD1	TRBJ1-4	-	TRBV19	TGTGCCAGTAGTAACCGGGACAGGGGCCAGGCTAATGAAAAACTGTTTTTT	CASSNRDRGQANEKLFF
TRBD1	TRBJ2-7	-	TRBV7-9	TGTGCCAGCAGCTTAGATCGGGACAGGGCTACCTACGAGCAGTACTTC	CASSLDRDRATYEQYF
-	TRBJ1-1	-	TRBV21-1	TGTGCCAGCAGCAAAGTTCCAGGGCCGAACACTGAAGCTTTCTTT	CASSKVPGPNTEAFF
-	TRBJ2-2	-	TRBV11-3	TGTGCCAGCAGCTTAGGAGGCAGGGTGAGCACCGGGGAGCTGTTTTTT	CASSLGGRVSTGELFF
-	TRBJ2-1	-	TRBV10-3	TGTGCCATAGGGGTCGGTAATGAGCAGTTCTTC	CAIGVGNEQFF
TRBD2	TRBJ2-5	-	TRBV18	TGTGCCAGCTCACCACCGGGACTAGCGGAAGAGACCCAGTACTTC	CASSPPGLAEETQYF
-	TRBJ2-1	once	TRBV6-5	TGTGCCAGTAGGACAACTCTAACCTCCTACAATGAGCAGTTCTTC	CASRTTLTSYNEQFF
-	TRBJ1-1	-	TRBV7-9	TGTGCCAGCAGTCTAACGCTCCTGAACACTGAAGCTTTCTTT	CASSLTLLNTEAFF
TRBD1	TRBJ1-2	once	TRBV11-1	TGTGCCAGCAGCCCGGCAGGGGGAGTCTATGGCTACACCTTC	CASSPAGGVYGYTF
TRBD2	TRBJ2-5	-	TRBV6-1	TGTGCCAGCAGTGAGTTCGGGACTAGCGGGCCTCAAGAGACCCAGTACTTC	CASSEFGTSGPQETQYF
-	TRBJ1-5	-	TRBV27	TGTGCCAGCAGTTTTCAAGGGGGCAATCAGCCCCAGCATTTT	CASSFQGGNQPQHF
TRBD1	TRBJ2-7	-	TRBV27	TGTGCCAGCAGTCCGACGGGACAGTCCTACGAGCAGTACTTC	CASSPTGQSYEQYF
-	TRBJ2-7	-	TRBV5-1	TGCGCCAGCAGCTCCTGGGGCGGCGGGACGGCCGCCCGGGAGCAGTACTTC	CASSSWGGGTAAREQYF
TRBD1	TRBJ1-1	-	TRBV11-1	TGTGCCAGCAGCCTAAGGACAGGGACTAACACTGAAGCTTTCTTT	CASSLRTGTNTEAFF
TRBD2	TRBJ2-1	-	TRBV9	TGTGCCAGCAGTCGTCAGGGAGGGTCCTACAATGAGCAGTTCTTC	CASSRQGGSYNEQFF
-	TRBJ1-1	-	TRBV18	TGTGCCAGCTCACCTCCCCCCGGGGGCACTGAAGCTTTCTTT	CASSPPPGGTEAFF
-	TRBJ1-2	few	TRBV19	TGTGCCAGTACCGTAGGGGGACAATATGGCTACACCTTC	CASTVGGQYGYTF
-	TRBJ1-1	-	TRBV25-1	TGTGCCAGCACCTCAGGACTAACCAGGAAAGCTTTCTTT	CASTSGLTRKAFF
-	TRBJ2-6	-	TRBV5-1	TGCGCCAGCAGCCTGACAGTTGGGGCCAACGTCCTGACTTTC	CASSLTVGANVLTF
TRBD2	TRBJ2-2	-	TRBV7-6	TGTGCCAGCAGCCCAACACTAGCGGGAGGCACCGGGGAGCTGTTTTTT	CASSPTLAGGTGELFF
-	TRBJ1-1	few	TRBV18	TGTGCCAGCTCACCTGCGAGGAGCGAGGGCTCTGAAGCTTTCTTT	CASSPARSEGSEAFF
TRBD1	TRBJ2-7	-	TRBV5-1	TGCGCCAGCAGCTTGGCCAAGACAGGGACCTTATACGAGCAGTACTTC	CASSLAKTGTLYEQYF
TRBD1	TRBJ1-4	-	TRBV19	TGTGCCAGTAGTATGGGGGACAGAATTAATGAAAAACTGTTTTTT	CASSMGDRINEKLFF
TRBD1	TRBJ2-7	once	TRBV6-1	TGTGCCAGCAGTGCATCGGGACAGGGGGTAGCCTACGAGCAGTACTTC	CASSASGQGVAYEQYF
TRBD1	TRBJ1-1	-	TRBV7-3	TGTGCCAGCAGCCGCTCGACAGGGGGCAACACTGAAGCTTTCTTT	CASSRSTGGNTEAFF
-	TRBJ1-3	-	TRBV18	TGTGCCAGCTCACCACGACAGGACACCTCATCTGGAAACACCATATATTTT	CASSPRQDTSSGNTIYF
-	TRBJ1-4	-	TRBV7-3	TGTGCCAGCAGCTTAACCGGGATCTCTAATGAAAAACTGTTTTTT	CASSLTGISNEKLFF
-	TRBJ1-2	once	TRBV30	TGTGCCTGGAGTGTTATGGGACAAGGAAACTATGGCTACACCTTC	CAWSVMGQGNYGYTF
TRBD1	TRBJ1-2	-	TRBV19	TGTGCCACCACGTCCGAGGGGGCCCCTAACTATGGCTACACCTTC	CATTSEGAPNYGYTF
-	TRBJ1-1	-	TRBV28	TGTGCCAGCAGTTTATCTCAGGGGAACACTGAAGCTTTCTTT	CASSLSQGNTEAFF